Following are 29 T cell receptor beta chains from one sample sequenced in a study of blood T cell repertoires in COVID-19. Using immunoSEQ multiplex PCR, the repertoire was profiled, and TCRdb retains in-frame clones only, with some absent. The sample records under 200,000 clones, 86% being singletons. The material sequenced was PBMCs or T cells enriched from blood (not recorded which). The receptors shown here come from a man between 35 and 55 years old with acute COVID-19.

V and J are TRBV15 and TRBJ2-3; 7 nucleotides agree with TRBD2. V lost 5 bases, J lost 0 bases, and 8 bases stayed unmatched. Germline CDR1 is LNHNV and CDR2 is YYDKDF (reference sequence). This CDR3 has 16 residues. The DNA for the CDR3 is TGTGCCACCAGCCGCGCCTGGGGGGGTAGCACAGATACGCAGTATTTT. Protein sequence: CATSRAWGGSTDTQYF.

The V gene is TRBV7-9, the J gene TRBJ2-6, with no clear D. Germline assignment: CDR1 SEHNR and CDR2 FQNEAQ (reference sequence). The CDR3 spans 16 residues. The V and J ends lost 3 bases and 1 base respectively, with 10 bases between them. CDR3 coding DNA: TGTGCCAGCAGCTTCGTAGACACTTCTGGGGCCAACGTCCTGACTTTC. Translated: CASSFVDTSGANVLTF.

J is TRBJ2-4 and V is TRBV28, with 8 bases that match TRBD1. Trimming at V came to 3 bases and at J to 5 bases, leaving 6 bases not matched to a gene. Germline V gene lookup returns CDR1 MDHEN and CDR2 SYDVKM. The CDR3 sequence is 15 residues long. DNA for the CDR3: TGTGCCAGCAGTTTGGATGGCAGGGGGCAAAACATTCAGTACTTC. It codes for CASSLDGRGQNIQYF.

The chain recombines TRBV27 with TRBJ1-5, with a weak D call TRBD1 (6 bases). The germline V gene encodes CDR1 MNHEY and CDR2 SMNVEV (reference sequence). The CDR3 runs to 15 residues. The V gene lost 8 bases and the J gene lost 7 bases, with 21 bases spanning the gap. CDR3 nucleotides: TGTGCCAGCCGAAAGGCGGGGGGCCAAGTACAGCCCCAGCATTTT. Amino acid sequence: CASRKAGGQVQPQHF.

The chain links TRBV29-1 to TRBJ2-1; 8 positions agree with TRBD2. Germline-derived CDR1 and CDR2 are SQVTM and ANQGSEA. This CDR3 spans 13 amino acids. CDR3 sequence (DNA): TGCAGAAGCGGGAGTAATTTAGGGGATGAGCAGTTCTTC. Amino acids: CRSGSNLGDEQFF.

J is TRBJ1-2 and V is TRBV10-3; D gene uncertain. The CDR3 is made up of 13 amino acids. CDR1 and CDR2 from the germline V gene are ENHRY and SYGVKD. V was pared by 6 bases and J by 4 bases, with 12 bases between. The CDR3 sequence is CAIRPDLSYGYTF. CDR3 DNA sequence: TGTGCCATCAGACCGGACTTGAGCTATGGCTACACCTTC.

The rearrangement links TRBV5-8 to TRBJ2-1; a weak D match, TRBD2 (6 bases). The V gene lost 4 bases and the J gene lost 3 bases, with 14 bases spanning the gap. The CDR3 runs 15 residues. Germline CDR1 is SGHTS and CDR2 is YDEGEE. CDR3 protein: CASSPGTADYNEQFF. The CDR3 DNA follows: TGTGCCAGCAGCCCCGGGACTGCGGACTACAATGAGCAGTTCTTC.

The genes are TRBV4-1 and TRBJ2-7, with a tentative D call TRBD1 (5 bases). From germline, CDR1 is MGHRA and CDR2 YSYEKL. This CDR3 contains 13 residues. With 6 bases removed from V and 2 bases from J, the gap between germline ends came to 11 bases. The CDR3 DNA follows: TGCGCCAGCAGTCAAAGGGGCCCCTACGAGCAGTACTTC. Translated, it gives CASSQRGPYEQYF.

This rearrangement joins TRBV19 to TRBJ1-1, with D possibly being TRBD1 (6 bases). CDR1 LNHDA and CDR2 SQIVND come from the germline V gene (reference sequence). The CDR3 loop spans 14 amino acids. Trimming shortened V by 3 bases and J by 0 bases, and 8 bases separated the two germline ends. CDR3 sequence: CASSIWDMNTEAFF. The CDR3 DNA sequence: TGTGCCAGTAGTATTTGGGACATGAACACTGAAGCTTTCTTT. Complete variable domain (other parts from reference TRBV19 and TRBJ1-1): DGGITQSPKYLFRKEGQNVTLSCEQNLNHDAMYWYRQDPGQGLRLIYYSQIVNDFQKGDIAEGYSVSREKKESFPLTVTSAQKNPTAFYLCASSIWDMNTEAFFGQGTRLTVV.

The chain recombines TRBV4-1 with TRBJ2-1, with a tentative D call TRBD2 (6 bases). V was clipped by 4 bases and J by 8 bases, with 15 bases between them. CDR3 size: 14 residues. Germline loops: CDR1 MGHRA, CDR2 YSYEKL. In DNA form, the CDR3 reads TGCGCCAGCAGCCTGCAGGGACTTTCCCATGAGCAGTTCTTC. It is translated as CASSLQGLSHEQFF.

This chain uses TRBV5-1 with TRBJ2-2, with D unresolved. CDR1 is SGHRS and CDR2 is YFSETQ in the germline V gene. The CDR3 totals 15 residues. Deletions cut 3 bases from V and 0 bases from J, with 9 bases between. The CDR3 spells CASSWAQANTGELFF. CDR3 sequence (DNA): TGCGCCAGCAGCTGGGCGCAGGCGAACACCGGGGAGCTGTTTTTT.

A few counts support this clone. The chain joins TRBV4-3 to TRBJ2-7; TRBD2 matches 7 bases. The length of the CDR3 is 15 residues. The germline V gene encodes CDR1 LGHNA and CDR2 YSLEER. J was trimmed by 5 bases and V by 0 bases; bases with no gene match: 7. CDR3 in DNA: TGCGCCAGCAGCCAAGATCTCCTAGCGGACCACGAGCAGTACTTC. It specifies CASSQDLLADHEQYF.

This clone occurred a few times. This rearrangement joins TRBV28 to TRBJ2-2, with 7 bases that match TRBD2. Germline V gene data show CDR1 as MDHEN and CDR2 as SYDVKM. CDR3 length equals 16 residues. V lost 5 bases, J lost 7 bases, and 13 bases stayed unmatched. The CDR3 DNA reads TGTGCCAGCAGTCTCCAAGCTAGCGGTTACATCGGGGAGCTGTTTTTT. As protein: CASSLQASGYIGELFF.

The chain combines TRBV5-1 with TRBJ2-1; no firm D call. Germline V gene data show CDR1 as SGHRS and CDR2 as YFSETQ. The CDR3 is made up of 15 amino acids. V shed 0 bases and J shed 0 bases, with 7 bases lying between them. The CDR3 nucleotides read TGCGCCAGCAGCTTGGTGTTGAGCTCCTACAATGAGCAGTTCTTC. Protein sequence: CASSLVLSSYNEQFF.

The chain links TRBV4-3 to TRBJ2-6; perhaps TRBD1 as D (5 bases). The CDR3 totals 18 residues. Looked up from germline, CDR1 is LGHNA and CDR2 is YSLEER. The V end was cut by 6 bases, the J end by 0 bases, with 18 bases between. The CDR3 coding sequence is TGCGCCAGCAGAAAGGGGTCGGCAAAGGACTCTGGGGCCAACGTCCTGACTTTC. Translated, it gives CASRKGSAKDSGANVLTF.

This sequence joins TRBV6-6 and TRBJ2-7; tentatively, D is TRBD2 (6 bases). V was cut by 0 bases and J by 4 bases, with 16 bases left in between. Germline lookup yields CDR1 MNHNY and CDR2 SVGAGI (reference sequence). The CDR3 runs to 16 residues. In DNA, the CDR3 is TGTGCCAGCAGTTACTCAACCGGGACTCTTTCATACGAGCAGTACTTC. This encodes CASSYSTGTLSYEQYF.

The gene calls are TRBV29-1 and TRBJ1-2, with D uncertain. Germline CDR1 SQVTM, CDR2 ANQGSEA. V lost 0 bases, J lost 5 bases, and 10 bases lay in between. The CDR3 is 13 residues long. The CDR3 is CSVEEATAYGYTF. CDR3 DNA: TGCAGCGTTGAAGAAGCCACAGCTTATGGCTACACCTTC.

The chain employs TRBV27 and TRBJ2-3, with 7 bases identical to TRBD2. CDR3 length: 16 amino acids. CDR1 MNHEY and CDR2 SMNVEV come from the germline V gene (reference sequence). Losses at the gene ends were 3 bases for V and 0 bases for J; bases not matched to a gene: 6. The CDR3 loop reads CASSFSRTSSTDTQYF. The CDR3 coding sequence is TGTGCCAGCAGTTTTTCCAGGACTAGTAGCACAGATACGCAGTATTTT.

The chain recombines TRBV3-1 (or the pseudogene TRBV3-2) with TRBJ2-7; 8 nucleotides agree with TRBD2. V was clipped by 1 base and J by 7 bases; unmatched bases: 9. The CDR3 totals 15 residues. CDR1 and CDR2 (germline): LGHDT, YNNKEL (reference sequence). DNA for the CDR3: TGTGCCAGCAGCCAAGTTCCGGGAGGGCCGGGAGAGCAGTACTTC. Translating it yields CASSQVPGGPGEQYF.

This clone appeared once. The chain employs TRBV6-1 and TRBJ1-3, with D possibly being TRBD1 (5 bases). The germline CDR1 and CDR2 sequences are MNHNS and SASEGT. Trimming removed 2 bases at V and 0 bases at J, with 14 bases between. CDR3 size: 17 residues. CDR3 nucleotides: TGTGCCAGCAGTGAATCTGCAGGGAGGACCTCTGGAAACACCATATATTTT. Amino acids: CASSESAGRTSGNTIYF.

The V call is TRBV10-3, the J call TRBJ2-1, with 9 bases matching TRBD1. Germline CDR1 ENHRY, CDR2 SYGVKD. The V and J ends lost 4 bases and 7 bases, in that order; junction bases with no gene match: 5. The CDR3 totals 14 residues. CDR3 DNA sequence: TGTGCCATCAGTGGGGACAGGGACCTAAATGAGCAGTTCTTC. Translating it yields CAISGDRDLNEQFF.

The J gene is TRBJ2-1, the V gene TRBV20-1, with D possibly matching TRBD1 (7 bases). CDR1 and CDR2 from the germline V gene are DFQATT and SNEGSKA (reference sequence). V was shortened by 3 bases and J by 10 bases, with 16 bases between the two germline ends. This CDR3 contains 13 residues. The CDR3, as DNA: TGCAGTGCTAGTACAGGGGAGGTAGGGGAGCAGTTCTTC. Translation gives CSASTGEVGEQFF.

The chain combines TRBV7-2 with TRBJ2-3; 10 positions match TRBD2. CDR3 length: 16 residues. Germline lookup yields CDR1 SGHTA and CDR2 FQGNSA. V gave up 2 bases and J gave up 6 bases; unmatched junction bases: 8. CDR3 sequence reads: CASSLSSGRALDTQYF. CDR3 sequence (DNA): TGTGCCAGCAGCTTAAGCAGCGGGAGGGCCCTTGATACGCAGTATTTT.

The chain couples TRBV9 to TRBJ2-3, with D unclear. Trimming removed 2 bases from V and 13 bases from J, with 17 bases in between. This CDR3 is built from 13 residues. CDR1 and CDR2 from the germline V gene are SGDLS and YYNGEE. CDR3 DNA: TGTGCCAGCAGCGTGGCTAGTTTAGATAGAAAGTATTTT. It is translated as CASSVASLDRKYF.

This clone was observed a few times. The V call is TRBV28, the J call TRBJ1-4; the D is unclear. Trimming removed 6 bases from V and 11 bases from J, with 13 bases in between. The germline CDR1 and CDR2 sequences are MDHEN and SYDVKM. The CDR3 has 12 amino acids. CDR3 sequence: CASSRHIGKLFF. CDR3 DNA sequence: TGTGCCAGCAGCCGACACATTGGGAAACTGTTTTTT.

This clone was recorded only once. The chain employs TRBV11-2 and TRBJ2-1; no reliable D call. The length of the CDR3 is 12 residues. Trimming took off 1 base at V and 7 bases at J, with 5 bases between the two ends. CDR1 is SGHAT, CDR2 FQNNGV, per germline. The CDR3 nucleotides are TGTGCCAGCAGCTTAGTCCGGAATGAGCAGTTCTTC. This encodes CASSLVRNEQFF.

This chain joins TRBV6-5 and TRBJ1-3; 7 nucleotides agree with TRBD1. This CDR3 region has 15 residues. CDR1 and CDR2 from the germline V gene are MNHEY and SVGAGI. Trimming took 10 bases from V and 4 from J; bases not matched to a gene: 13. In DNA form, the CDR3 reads TGTGCCACCGACAACAGGGGAGATTCGGGAAACACCATATATTTT. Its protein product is CATDNRGDSGNTIYF.

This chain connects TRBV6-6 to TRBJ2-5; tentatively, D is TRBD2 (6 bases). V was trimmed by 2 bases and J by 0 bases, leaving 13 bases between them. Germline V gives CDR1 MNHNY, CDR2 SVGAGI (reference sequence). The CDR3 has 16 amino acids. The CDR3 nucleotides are TGTGCCAGCAGTTACCTGGGGGGTTCGTACCAAGAGACCCAGTACTTC. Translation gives CASSYLGGSYQETQYF.

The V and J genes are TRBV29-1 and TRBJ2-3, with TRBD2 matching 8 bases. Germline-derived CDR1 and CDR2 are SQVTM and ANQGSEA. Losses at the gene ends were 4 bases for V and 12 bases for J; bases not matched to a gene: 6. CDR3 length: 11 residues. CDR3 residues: CSVVWREDQYF. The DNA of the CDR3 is TGCAGCGTTGTGTGGCGGGAGGATCAGTATTTT.